This T cell receptor beta chain was identified during a study of blood T cell repertoires in COVID-19. About the study: Spain, Italy and the United States supplied samples that represented acute and convalescent COVID-19.

In the authors' workflow: By means of reference gene primer amplification, nucleated cell counts were estimated. Data came from immunoSEQ multiplex PCR; TCRdb stores just in-frame clones and leaves some out. V, J and clone size are taken as reported in that table, and D and trimming were inferred from the DNA itself. The table lists 240,000 or so clones, roughly 83% of them singletons. The sample was peripheral blood. This TCR was recovered from a man older than 75 with acute or convalescent COVID-19.

In DNA form, the CDR3 reads TGTGCCAGCAGCCAATGGCCCGGGACAGGAAAGAGGGCTTTCTTT. Translating it yields CASSQWPGTGKRAFF. The chain links TRBV14 to TRBJ1-1, with 8 bases matching TRBD1. The CDR3 covers 15 residues. The ends lost 2 bases at V and 11 bases at J; junction bases unmatched: 13. Germline V gives CDR1 SGHDN, CDR2 FVKESK. The whole variable domain, filled in from reference TRBV14 and TRBJ1-1, reads EAGVTQFPSHSVIEKGQTVTLRCDPISGHDNLYWYRRVMGKEIKFLLHFVKESKQDESGMPNNRFLAERTGGTYSTLKVQPAELEDSGVYFCASSQWPGTGKRAFFGQGTRLTVV.